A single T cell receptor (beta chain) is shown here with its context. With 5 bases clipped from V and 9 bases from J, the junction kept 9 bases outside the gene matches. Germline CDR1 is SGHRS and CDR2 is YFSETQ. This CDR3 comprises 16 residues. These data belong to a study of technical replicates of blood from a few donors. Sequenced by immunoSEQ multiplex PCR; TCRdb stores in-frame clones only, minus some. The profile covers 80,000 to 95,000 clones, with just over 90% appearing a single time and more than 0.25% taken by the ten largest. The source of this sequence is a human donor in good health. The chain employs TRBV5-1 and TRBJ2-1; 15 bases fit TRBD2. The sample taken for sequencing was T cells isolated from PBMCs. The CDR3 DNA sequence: TGCGCCAGCAGTCAAGGACTAGCGGGGGGGTTAGGTGAGCAGTTCTTC. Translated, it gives CASSQGLAGGLGEQFF.